What follows are 20 T cell receptor beta chains derived from one specimen sequenced in a study of blood T cells in healthy people across ages. Together with a sample-barcoded 5' primer, a J-beta primer mix was included in a second PCR lasting roughly 6 to 12 cycles. One entry per CDR3 protein results from TCRdb running MiXCR on the 5' RACE reads. Among about 640,000 distinct CDR3 sequences listed, roughly 58% were seen once. The sample was blood. These receptors came from a man aged 55 to 70 in good health.

The chain carries TRBV28 and TRBJ2-7; no definite D call. In germline, CDR1 is MDHEN, CDR2 SYDVKM. V lost 5 bases to trimming and J lost 2 bases, with 7 bases between them. This CDR3 region has 12 residues. CDR3 sequence (DNA): TGTGCCAGCAGTGGTGGAGCCTACGAGCAGTACTTC. This translates into CASSGGAYEQYF. The full variable domain, with the rest looked up from reference TRBV28 and TRBJ2-7, is DVKVTQSSRYLVKRTGEKVFLECVQDMDHENMFWYRQDPGLGLRLIYFSYDVKMKEKGDIPEGYSVSREKKERFSLILESASTNQTSMYLCASSGGAYEQYFGPGTRLTVT.

The gene calls are TRBV5-1 and TRBJ2-7; possibly TRBD1 for D (5 bases). V gave up 4 bases and J gave up 0 bases, with 14 bases separating them. The CDR3 covers 15 residues. Germline CDR1 reads SGHRS; CDR2 reads YFSETQ. Here the CDR3 DNA reads TGCGCCAGCAGCCCTCGGACAAGTTCCTCCTACGAGCAGTACTTC. Protein product: CASSPRTSSSYEQYF.

The J gene is TRBJ1-1, the V gene TRBV12-3 or TRBV12-4, with TRBD1 as a possible D gene (6 bases). This CDR3 has 15 residues. V shed 0 bases and J shed 5 bases, with 13 bases lying between them. The CDR3 DNA sequence: TGTGCCAGCAGTTTAGCCTGGGACCAGGGGACTGAAGCTTTCTTT. Its translation is CASSLAWDQGTEAFF.

The chain couples TRBV7-2 to TRBJ2-3, with 13 nucleotides matching TRBD2. Unmatched junction bases numbered 6, after V lost 4 bases and J lost 5 bases. Germline V gene sequence: CDR1 SGHTA, CDR2 FQGNSA. This CDR3 is 16 amino acids long. CDR3 loop: CASSSTSGGRIDTQYF. The CDR3 coding sequence is TGTGCCAGCAGCTCGACTAGCGGGGGGCGGATAGATACGCAGTATTTT.

This clonotype was detected a few times. This chain joins TRBV27 and TRBJ2-2; 9 positions match TRBD1. The CDR3 is made up of 14 amino acids. The germline V gene encodes CDR1 MNHEY and CDR2 SMNVEV (reference sequence). The trim removed 7 bases at V and 4 bases at J, leaving 4 bases unmatched. CDR3 nucleotide sequence: TGTGCCAGCAAGGGACAGGGAGTCACCGGGGAGCTGTTTTTT. Translation gives CASKGQGVTGELFF.

This clonotype is a singleton in its sample. This chain uses TRBV3-1 with TRBJ2-5; no clear D gene. Germline values: CDR1 LGHDT, CDR2 YNNKEL (reference sequence). CDR3 size: 15 residues. V was pared by 2 bases and J by 2 bases, with 12 bases between. In nucleotides, the CDR3 is TGTGCCAGCAGCCAACTTACACAAGGGCAAGAGACCCAGTACTTC. This encodes CASSQLTQGQETQYF.

The gene calls are TRBV29-1 and TRBJ2-3, with 8 bases identical to TRBD2. Per the germline V gene, CDR1 is SQVTM and CDR2 is ANQGSEA. This CDR3 is 13 amino acids long. The CDR3 region is CSGRGANTDTQYF. Here the CDR3 DNA reads TGCAGTGGGCGGGGGGCGAACACAGATACGCAGTATTTT.

The V call is TRBV29-1, the J call TRBJ2-5, with 12 bases identical to TRBD2. The V gene's germline CDR1 is SQVTM and CDR2 ANQGSEA. The CDR3 runs to 16 residues. Trimming removed 6 bases from V and 0 bases from J; junction bases left unmatched: 8. CDR3: CSVARTSGEDQETQYF. CDR3 in DNA: TGCAGCGTAGCTCGGACTAGCGGGGAAGACCAAGAGACCCAGTACTTC.

The chain recombines TRBV28 with TRBJ1-1; D gene unclear. The germline V gene encodes CDR1 MDHEN and CDR2 SYDVKM. The CDR3 has 15 residues. V lost 2 bases and J lost 0, with 10 bases in between. This chain's CDR3 is CASSLPQSMNTEAFF. The CDR3 DNA sequence: TGTGCCAGCAGTTTACCACAGTCCATGAACACTGAAGCTTTCTTT. Based on the CDR3 plus reference TRBV28 and TRBJ1-1, the full variable domain is DVKVTQSSRYLVKRTGEKVFLECVQDMDHENMFWYRQDPGLGLRLIYFSYDVKMKEKGDIPEGYSVSREKKERFSLILESASTNQTSMYLCASSLPQSMNTEAFFGQGTRLTVV.

Many counts were recorded for this clonotype. V is TRBV7-2 and J is TRBJ1-2; D perhaps matches TRBD1 (5 bases). This CDR3 spans 14 amino acids. The germline V gene has CDR1 SGHTA and CDR2 FQGNSA. The V end lost 3 bases, the J end lost 4 bases, and 12 bases lay between the germline ends. The CDR3 loop is CASSFRGETYGYTF. CDR3 nucleotides: TGTGCCAGCAGCTTCCGGGGGGAAACCTATGGCTACACCTTC.

CDR3 in DNA: TGCGCCAGCAGCTTAGGGGCCATGTCGTCCGCTGAAGCTTTCTTT. It codes for CASSLGAMSSAEAFF. The V gene is TRBV5-1, the J gene TRBJ1-1; a possible D gene is TRBD1 (5 bases). The germline V gene has CDR1 SGHRS and CDR2 YFSETQ. Trimming removed 2 bases at V and 6 bases at J, with 17 bases between. CDR3 length equals 15 residues.

J is TRBJ2-1 and V is TRBV3-1; TRBD2 might be the D (6 bases). Trimming took off 1 base at V and 5 bases at J, with 12 bases between the two ends. The V gene's germline CDR1 is LGHDT and CDR2 YNNKEL (reference sequence). This CDR3 contains 15 residues. The DNA of the CDR3 is TGTGCCAGCAGCCAAGGACGGGGGAGTAACAATGAGCAGTTCTTC. This gives the protein CASSQGRGSNNEQFF.

The chain is built from TRBV5-6 and TRBJ1-4; 10 positions match TRBD1. This CDR3 region has 14 residues. CDR1 and CDR2 (germline): SGHDT, YYEEEE. The ends lost 6 bases at V and 8 bases at J; junction bases unmatched: 7. The CDR3 coding sequence is TGTGCCAGCAACGGACAGGGGGAACGCGAAAAACTGTTTTTT. Its protein is CASNGQGEREKLFF.

This rearrangement joins TRBV2 to TRBJ2-5; possibly TRBD2 for D (5 bases). The ends were cut back, 4 bases at V and 1 base at J, with 10 bases in the middle. CDR1 and CDR2 (germline): SNHLY, FYNNEI. The CDR3 spans 14 residues. In nucleotides, the CDR3 is TGTGCCAGCAGTGGAGGCAGCGGCCAAGAGACCCAGTACTTC. It codes for CASSGGSGQETQYF. The whole variable domain, filled in from reference TRBV2 and TRBJ2-5, reads EPEVTQTPSHQVTQMGQEVILRCVPISNHLYFYWYRQILGQKVEFLVSFYNNEISEKSEIFDDQFSVERPDGSNFTLKIRSTKLEDSAMYFCASSGGSGQETQYFGPGTRLLVL.

J is TRBJ2-7 and V is TRBV11-2; TRBD2 aligns across 7 bases. Trimming took 2 bases from V and 0 from J; bases not matched to a gene: 4. CDR3 size: 15 residues. Germline-derived CDR1 and CDR2 are SGHAT and FQNNGV. The CDR3 here is CASSLRRGSSYEQYF. Written as DNA, the CDR3 is TGTGCCAGCAGCTTACGGCGGGGGAGCTCCTACGAGCAGTACTTC.

V gene TRBV5-6 combines with J gene TRBJ2-7; D might be TRBD1 (5 bases). Germline lookup yields CDR1 SGHDT and CDR2 YYEEEE. V was cut by 0 bases and J by 0 bases, with 13 bases left in between. The CDR3 contains 16 residues. CDR3 in amino acids: CASSLGQSEISYEQYF. The CDR3 DNA sequence: TGTGCCAGCAGCTTGGGACAGTCGGAGATCTCCTACGAGCAGTACTTC.

The chain uses TRBV5-1 and TRBJ1-2; 7 nucleotides match TRBD1. Germline V gene data show CDR1 as SGHRS and CDR2 as YFSETQ. The length of the CDR3 is 16 residues. The V gene end was trimmed by 6 bases and the J gene end by 4 bases; junction bases not matched to a gene: 15. For the CDR3, the DNA is TGCGCCAGCACCCGGGACAGCGTCGGGGGCAGCTATGGCTACACCTTC. Translated: CASTRDSVGGSYGYTF.

In this sample, this clonotype turned up a few times. This chain joins TRBV20-1 and TRBJ2-5, with D perhaps matching TRBD1 (5 bases). This CDR3 comprises 12 residues. Germline V gene lookup returns CDR1 DFQATT and CDR2 SNEGSKA (reference sequence). V was pared by 1 base and J by 3 bases, with 6 bases between. The CDR3 sequence: CSARAGKETQYF. CDR3 bases: TGCAGTGCTAGAGCAGGGAAAGAGACCCAGTACTTC.

The chain links TRBV9 to TRBJ2-1; 11 bases fit TRBD2. V shed 3 bases, J shed 8 bases, and the junction held 10 bases outside the gene matches. Germline values: CDR1 SGDLS, CDR2 YYNGEE. The CDR3 has 16 amino acids. The CDR3 sequence: CASSAPTSGGYDEQFF. DNA for the CDR3: TGTGCCAGCAGCGCCCCCACTAGCGGGGGATACGATGAGCAGTTCTTC.

The CDR3 spells CARERGGRRWQKLFF. CDR3 coding DNA: TGTGCCAGGGAACGAGGGGGCAGGAGGTGGCAAAAACTGTTTTTT. The chain couples TRBV12-3 or TRBV12-4 to TRBJ1-4; 7 bases map to TRBD1. This CDR3 region has 15 residues. J gave up 9 bases and V 9 bases, and 16 bases lay outside the gene matches.